This T cell receptor beta chain was observed in a study of cytomegalovirus exposure and HLA in healthy donors. Study in general: Earlier sequencing of 150 million to 200 million T cells yielded 100 million to 140 million unique TCR beta sequences.

This CDR3 contains 15 residues. The V and J ends lost 11 bases and 5 bases, in that order; junction bases with no gene match: 10. Germline V gives CDR1 MGHDK, CDR2 SYGVNS. The study, taken as a whole, reports: About 87% or about 30% of the time was how often most TCR beta V segments were productive, according to an earlier analysis.

On this clone: What it binds is not known.

With 60 Vbeta and 13 Jbeta primers, the PCR was carried out. Only in-frame clones appear in the TCRdb table, and some are missing; sequencing was by immunoSEQ multiplex PCR. Of a few hundred thousand clones in the sample, 84% were seen once. This rearrangement joins TRBV25-1 to TRBJ2-1; 12 bases agree with TRBD2. The sequence was obtained from a woman aged 35 to 49 in good health and CMV-seropositive. Sequences were obtained from PBMCs. Here the CDR3 DNA reads TGTGCCGACAAGCGGGGACTAGCGGGCCACAATGAGCAGTTCTTC. Its translation: CADKRGLAGHNEQFF.